This T cell receptor beta chain was observed in a study of CD49a tissue-resident CD8 T cells in human skin (dated by TCRdb to 2016 to 2017). About the full investigation: Subsets of tissue-resident memory CD8+ T cells in human skin, defined by their expression of CD49a, CD69 and CD103, were what the study examined.

For 4 to 6 healthy donors, CD8+ T cells were sorted from blood, dermis and epidermis, and the TCR beta CDR3 regions of these cells were analysed. All TCR-sequenced donors were healthy individuals, and each provided both blood and skin samples. CD8+ T cell populations were isolated by sorting before TCR beta sequencing. Before any analysis of T cells, the skin was split into dermal and epidermal compartments. Points on this clone: Its antigen is not yet known. One base away there is no much larger clone; base qualities are not given.

The library was generated by the immunoSEQ multiplex PCR assay. The study's own analysis went as follows. TCR V beta family usage frequencies were compared across the sorted blood, dermal and epidermal CD8+ T cell populations. TCRdb's version of the immuneACCESS table is confined to in-frame rearrangements and falls short of the full clone set. An unresolved V gene accounts for under half of the shortfall where checked; the remainder is of unknown origin. The V and J calls and clone size come from that table; D and trimming were worked out from the DNA. The sample records roughly 1,100 clones, around 78% of which are singletons. The ten largest clones represent roughly a tenth of the sample. Measured from the cysteine to the phenylalanine, the CDR3 is 12 residues long. Of all the DNA, just the CDR3 is kept, 36 bases in frame from base 1. Taken from the germline V gene (reference sequence), the CDR1 and CDR2 loops are GTSNPN and SVGIG. V loses 3 bases of germline sequence and J loses 1 base, and the interval between the two ends is 6 bases.

The sample consisted of CD103- CD8+ T cells sorted from skin dermis. The receptor was derived from a human donor in good health. The V and J genes are TRBV30 and TRBJ1-1; the D gene is not confidently resolved. Here the CDR3 is given as CAWRRGNTEAFF. The nucleotides are TGTGCCTGGAGGCGAGGGAACACTGAAGCTTTCTTT.